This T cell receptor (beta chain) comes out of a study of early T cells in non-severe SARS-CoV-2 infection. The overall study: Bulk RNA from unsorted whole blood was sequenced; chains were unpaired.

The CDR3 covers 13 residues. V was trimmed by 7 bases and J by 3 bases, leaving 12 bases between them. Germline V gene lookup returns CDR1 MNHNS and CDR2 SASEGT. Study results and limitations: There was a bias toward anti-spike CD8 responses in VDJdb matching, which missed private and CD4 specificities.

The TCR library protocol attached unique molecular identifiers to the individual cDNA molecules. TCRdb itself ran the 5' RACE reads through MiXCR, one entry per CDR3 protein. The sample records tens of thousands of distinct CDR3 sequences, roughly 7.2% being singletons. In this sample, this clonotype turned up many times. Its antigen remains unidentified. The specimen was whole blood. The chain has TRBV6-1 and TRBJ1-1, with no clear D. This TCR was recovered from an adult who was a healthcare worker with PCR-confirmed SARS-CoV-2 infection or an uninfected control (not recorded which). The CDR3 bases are TGTGCCAGCACTACGAGCTTAGACACTGAAGCTTTCTTT. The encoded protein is CASTTSLDTEAFF.